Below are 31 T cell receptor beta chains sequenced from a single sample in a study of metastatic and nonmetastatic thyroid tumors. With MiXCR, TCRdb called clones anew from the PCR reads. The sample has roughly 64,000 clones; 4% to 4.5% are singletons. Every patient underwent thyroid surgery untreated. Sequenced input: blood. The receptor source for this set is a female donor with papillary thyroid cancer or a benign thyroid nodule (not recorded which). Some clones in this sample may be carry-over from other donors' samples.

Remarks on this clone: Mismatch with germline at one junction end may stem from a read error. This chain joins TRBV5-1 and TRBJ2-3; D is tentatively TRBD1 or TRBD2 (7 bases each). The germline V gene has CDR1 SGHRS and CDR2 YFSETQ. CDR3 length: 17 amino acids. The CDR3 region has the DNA TGCGCCAGCAGCTCCACTCACCAGCGGGACAGCACAGATGCGCAGTATTTT. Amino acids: CASSSTHQRDSTDAQYF. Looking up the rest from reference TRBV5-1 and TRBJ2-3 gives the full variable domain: KAGVTQTPRYLIKTRGQQVTLSCSPISGHRSVSWYQQTPGQGLQFLFEYFSETQRNKGNFPGRFSGRQFSNSRSEMNVSTLELGDSALYLCASSSTHQRDSTDAQYFGPGTRLTVL.

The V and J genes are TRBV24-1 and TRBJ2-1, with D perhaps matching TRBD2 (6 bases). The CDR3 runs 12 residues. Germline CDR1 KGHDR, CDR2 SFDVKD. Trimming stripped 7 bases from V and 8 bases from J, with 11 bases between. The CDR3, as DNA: TGTGCCACCAGCTCATGGGGGGATGAGCAGTTCTTC. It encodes CATSSWGDEQFF.

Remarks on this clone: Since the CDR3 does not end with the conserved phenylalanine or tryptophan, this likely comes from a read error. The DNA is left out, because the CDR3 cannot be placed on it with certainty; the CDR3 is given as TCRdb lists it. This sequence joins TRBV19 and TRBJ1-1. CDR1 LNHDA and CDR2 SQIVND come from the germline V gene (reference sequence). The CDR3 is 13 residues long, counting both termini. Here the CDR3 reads CASSMGSYTEAVS.

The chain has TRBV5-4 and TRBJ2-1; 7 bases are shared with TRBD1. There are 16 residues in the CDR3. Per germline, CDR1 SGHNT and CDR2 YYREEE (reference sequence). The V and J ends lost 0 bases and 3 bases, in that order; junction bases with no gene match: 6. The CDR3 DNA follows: TGTGCCAGCAGCTTGGGGGACAGACTGTTCTACAATGAGCAGTTCTTC. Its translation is CASSLGDRLFYNEQFF.

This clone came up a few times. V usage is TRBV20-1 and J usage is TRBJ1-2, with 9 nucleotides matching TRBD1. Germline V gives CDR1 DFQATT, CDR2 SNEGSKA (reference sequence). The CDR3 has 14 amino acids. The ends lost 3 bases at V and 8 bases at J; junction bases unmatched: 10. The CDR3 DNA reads TGCAGTGCTAGGGACACAGGGGGCCCTTCGGGCTACACCTTC. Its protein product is CSARDTGGPSGYTF.

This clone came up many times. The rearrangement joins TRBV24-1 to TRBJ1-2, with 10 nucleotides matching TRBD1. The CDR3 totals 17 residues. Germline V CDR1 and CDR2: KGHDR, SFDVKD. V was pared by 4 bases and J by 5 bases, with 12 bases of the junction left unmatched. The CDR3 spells CATSDTRRTGGFYGYTF. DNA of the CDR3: TGTGCCACCAGTGACACCAGAAGGACAGGGGGGTTTTATGGCTACACCTTC.

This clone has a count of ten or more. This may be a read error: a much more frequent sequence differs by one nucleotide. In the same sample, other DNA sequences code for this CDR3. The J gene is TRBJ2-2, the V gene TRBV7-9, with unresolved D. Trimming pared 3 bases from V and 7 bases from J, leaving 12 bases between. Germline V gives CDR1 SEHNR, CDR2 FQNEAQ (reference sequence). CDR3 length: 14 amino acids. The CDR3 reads CASSLEGLGGELFF. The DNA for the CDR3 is TGTGCCAGCAGCTTGGAAGGGTTGGGCGGGGAGCTGTTTTTT.

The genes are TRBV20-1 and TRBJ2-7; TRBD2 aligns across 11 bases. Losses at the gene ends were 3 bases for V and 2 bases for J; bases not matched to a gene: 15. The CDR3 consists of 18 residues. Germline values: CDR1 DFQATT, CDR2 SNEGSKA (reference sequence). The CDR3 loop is CSARSVSGRASETYEQYF. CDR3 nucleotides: TGCAGTGCTAGGTCGGTTAGCGGGAGGGCCTCGGAAACCTACGAGCAGTACTTC.

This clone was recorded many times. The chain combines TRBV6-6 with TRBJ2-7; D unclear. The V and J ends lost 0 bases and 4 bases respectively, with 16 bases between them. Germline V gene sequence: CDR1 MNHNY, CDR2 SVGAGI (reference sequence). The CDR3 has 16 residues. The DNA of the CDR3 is TGTGCCAGCAGTTACTCGAGTAGGGCCTCCGGGTACGAGCAGTACTTC. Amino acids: CASSYSSRASGYEQYF.

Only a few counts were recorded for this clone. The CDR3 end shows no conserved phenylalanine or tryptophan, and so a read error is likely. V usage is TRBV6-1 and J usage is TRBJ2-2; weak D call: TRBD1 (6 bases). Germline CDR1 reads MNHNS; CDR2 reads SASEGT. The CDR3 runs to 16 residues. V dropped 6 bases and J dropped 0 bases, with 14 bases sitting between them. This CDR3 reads CASSSDSLSNTGELFL. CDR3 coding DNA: TGTGCCAGCAGCTCGGACAGCCTCTCGAACACCGGGGAGCTGTTTCTT.

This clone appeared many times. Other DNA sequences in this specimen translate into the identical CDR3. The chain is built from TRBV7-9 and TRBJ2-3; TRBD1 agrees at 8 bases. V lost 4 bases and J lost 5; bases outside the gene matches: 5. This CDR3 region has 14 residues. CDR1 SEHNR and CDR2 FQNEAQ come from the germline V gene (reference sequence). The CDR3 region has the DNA TGTGCCAGCAGCTCCAGGGGGCGGGGAGATACGCAGTATTTT. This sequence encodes CASSSRGRGDTQYF.

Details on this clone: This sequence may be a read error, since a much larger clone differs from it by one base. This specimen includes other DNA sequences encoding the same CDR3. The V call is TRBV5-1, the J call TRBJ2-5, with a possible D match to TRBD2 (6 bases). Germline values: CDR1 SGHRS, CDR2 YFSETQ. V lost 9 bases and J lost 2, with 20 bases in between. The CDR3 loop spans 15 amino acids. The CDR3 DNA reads TGCGCCACACAACCGGGAGCGATACCACAAGAGACCCAGTACTTC. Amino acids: CATQPGAIPQETQYF.

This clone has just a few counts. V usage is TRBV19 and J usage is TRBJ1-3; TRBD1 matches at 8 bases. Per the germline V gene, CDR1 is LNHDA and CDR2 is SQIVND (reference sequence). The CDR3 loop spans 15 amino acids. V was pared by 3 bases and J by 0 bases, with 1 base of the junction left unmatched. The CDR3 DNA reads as TGTGCCAGTAGTATGGACAGGGCCTCTGGAAACACCATATATTTT. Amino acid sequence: CASSMDRASGNTIYF.

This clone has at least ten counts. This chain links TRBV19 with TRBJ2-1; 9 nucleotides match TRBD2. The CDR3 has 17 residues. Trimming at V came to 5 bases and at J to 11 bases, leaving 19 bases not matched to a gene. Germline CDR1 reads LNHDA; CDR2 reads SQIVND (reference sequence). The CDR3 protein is CASSPLVGAGGGAKQFF. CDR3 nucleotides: TGTGCCAGTAGTCCCCTCGTAGGAGCGGGAGGAGGTGCAAAGCAGTTCTTC.

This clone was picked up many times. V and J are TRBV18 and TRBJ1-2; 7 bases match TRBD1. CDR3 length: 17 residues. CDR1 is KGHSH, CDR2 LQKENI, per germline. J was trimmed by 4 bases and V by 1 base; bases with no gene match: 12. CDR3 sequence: CASSPRDSYGTLYGYTF. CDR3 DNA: TGTGCCAGCTCACCACGGGACAGCTATGGGACCCTCTATGGCTACACCTTC. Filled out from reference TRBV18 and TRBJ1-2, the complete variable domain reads NAGVMQNPRHLVRRRGQEARLRCSPMKGHSHVYWYRQLPEEGLKFMVYLQKENIIDESGMPKERFSAEFPKEGPSILRIQQVVRGDSAAYFCASSPRDSYGTLYGYTFGSGTRLTVV.

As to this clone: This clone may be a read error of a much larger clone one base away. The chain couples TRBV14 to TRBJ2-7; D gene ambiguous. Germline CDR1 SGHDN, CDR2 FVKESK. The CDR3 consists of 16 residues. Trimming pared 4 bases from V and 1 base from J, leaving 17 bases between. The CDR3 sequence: CASSLHPHSMSYEQYF. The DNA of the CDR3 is TGTGCCAGCAGCCTACACCCACATTCCATGTCCTACGAGCAGTACTTC. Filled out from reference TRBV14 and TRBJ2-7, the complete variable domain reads EAGVTQFPSHSVIEKGQTVTLRCDPISGHDNLYWYRRVMGKEIKFLLHFVKESKQDESGMPNNRFLAERTGGTYSTLKVQPAELEDSGVYFCASSLHPHSMSYEQYFGPGTRLTVT.

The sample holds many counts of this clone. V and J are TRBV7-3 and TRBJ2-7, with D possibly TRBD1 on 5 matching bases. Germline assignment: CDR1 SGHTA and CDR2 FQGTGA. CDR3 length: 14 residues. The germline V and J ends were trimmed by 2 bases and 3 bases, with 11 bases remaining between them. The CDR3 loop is CASSLSGSVYEQYF. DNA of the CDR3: TGTGCCAGCAGCTTATCAGGGTCCGTCTACGAGCAGTACTTC.

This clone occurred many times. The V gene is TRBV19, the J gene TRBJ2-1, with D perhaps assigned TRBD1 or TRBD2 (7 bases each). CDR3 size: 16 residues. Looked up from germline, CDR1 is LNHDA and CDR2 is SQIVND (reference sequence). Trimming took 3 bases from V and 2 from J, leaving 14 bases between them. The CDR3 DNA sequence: TGTGCCAGTAGTATTCGGGGAGGGGGCACCTACAATGAGCAGTTCTTC. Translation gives CASSIRGGGTYNEQFF.

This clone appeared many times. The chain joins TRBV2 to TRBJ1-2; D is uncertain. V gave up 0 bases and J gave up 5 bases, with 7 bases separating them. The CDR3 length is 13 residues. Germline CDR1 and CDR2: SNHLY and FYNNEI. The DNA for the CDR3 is TGTGCCAGCAGTGAAGCGGGCCTTTATGGCTACACCTTC. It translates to CASSEAGLYGYTF.

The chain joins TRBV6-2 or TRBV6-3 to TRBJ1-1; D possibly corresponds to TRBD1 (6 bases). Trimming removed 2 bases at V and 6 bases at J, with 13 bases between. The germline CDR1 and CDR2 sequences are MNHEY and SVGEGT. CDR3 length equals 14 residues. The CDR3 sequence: CASSYRAGDPEAFF. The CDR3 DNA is TGTGCCAGCAGTTACAGAGCAGGGGATCCTGAAGCTTTCTTT.

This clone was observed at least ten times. The CDR3 loop is CSARVLREGGEKLFF. DNA for the CDR3: TGCAGTGCTCGCGTTCTTCGCGAGGGGGGTGAAAAACTGTTTTTT. The chain joins TRBV20-1 to TRBJ1-4, with D perhaps TRBD1 (6 bases). Germline CDR1 is DFQATT and CDR2 is SNEGSKA (reference sequence). V shed 5 bases and J shed 7 bases, with 20 bases lying between them. The CDR3 contains 15 residues.

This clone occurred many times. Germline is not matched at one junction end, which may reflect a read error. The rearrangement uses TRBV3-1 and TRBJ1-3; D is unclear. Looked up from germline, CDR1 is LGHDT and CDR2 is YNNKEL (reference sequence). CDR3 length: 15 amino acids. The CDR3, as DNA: TGTGCCGGCAGCCAAGCAAAAACCTCTGGAAACACCATATATTTT. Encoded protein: CAGSQAKTSGNTIYF.

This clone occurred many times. For the CDR3, the DNA is TGTGCCAGCAGTGCCGCACAGGGGAGCAATCAGCCCCAGCATTTT. It yields the protein CASSAAQGSNQPQHF. V and J are TRBV6-1 and TRBJ1-5; 7 nucleotides match TRBD1. V was pared by 4 bases and J by 1 base, with 4 bases of the junction left unmatched. This CDR3 is built from 15 residues. Per the germline V gene, CDR1 is MNHNS and CDR2 is SASEGT.

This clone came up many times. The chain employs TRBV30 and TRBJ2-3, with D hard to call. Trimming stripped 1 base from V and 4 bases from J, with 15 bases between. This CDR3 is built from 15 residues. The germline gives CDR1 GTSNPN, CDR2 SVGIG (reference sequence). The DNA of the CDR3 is TGTGCCTGGAGTGACTCTCCCTTCTTATCAGATACGCAGTATTTT. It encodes CAWSDSPFLSDTQYF.

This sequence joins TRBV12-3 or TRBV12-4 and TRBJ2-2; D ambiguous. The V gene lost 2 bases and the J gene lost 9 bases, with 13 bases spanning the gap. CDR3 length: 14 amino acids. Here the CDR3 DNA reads TGTGCCAGCAGTTTAAGTTGCCCCGGGTGGGAGCTGTTTTTT. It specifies CASSLSCPGWELFF.

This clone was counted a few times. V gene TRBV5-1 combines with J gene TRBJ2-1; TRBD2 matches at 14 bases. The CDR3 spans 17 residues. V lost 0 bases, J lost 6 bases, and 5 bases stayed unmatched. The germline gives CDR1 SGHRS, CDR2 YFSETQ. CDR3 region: CASSLDGTSGSGNEQFF. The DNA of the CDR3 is TGCGCCAGCAGCTTGGATGGGACTAGCGGGAGTGGCAATGAGCAGTTCTTC. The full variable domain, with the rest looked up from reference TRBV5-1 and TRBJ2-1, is KAGVTQTPRYLIKTRGQQVTLSCSPISGHRSVSWYQQTPGQGLQFLFEYFSETQRNKGNFPGRFSGRQFSNSRSEMNVSTLELGDSALYLCASSLDGTSGSGNEQFFGPGTRLTVL.

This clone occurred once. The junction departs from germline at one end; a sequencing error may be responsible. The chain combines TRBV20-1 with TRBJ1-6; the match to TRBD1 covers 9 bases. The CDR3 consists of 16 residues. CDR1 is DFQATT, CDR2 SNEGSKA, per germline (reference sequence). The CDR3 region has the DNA TGCAGTGCTCGAAGCCGGGACAGGGATGAGAAATCACCCCTGCACTTT. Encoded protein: CSARSRDRDEKSPLHF.

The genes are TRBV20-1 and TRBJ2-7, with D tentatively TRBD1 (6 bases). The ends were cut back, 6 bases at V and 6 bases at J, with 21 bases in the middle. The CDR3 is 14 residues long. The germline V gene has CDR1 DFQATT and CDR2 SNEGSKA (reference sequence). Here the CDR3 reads CSARGTRAGGEQYF. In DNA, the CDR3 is TGCAGTGCACGAGGGACACGGGCAGGTGGCGAGCAGTACTTC.

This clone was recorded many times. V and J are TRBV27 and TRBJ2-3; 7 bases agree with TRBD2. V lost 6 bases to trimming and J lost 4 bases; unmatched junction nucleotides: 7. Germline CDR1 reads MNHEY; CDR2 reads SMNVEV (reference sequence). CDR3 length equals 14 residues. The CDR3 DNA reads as TGTGCCAGCAGAGGTGGGAGGGTGGCAGATACGCAGTATTTT. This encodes CASRGGRVADTQYF.

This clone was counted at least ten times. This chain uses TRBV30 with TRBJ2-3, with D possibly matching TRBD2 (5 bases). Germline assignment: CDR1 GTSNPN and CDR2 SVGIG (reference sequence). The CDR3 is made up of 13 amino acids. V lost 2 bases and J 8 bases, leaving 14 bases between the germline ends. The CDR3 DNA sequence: TGTGCCTGGAGTATAAGGGAGCGTGGTACGCAGTATTTT. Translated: CAWSIRERGTQYF.

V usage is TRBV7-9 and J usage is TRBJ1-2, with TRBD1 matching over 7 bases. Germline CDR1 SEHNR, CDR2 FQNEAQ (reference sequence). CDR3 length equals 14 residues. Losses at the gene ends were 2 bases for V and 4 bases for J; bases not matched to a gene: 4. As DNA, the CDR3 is TGTGCCAGCAGCTTATTGGGACAGATCTATGGCTACACCTTC. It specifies CASSLLGQIYGYTF.